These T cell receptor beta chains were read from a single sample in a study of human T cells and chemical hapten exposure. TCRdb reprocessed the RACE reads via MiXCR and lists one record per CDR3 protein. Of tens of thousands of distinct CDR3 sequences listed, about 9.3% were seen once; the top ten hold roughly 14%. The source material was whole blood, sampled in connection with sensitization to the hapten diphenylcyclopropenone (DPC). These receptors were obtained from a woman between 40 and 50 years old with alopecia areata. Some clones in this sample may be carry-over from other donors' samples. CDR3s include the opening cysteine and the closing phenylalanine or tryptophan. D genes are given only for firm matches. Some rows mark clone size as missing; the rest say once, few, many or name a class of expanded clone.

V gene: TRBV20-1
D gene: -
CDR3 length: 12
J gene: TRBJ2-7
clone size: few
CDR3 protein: CSANVGIFEQYF
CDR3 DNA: TGCAGTGCCAATGTTGGAATCTTCGAGCAGTACTTC

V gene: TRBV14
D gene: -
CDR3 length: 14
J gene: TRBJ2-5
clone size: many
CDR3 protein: CASSQDRGYETQYF
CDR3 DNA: TGTGCCAGCAGCCAAGACCGGGGATACGAGACCCAGTACTTC

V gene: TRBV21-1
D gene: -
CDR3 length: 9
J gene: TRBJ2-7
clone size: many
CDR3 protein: CASLREQYF
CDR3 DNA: TGTGCCAGCCTCAGGGAGCAGTACTTC

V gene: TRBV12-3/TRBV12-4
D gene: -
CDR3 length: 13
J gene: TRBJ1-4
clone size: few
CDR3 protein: CASSPGRNEKLFF
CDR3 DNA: TGTGCCAGCAGCCCGGGAAGAAATGAAAAACTGTTTTTT

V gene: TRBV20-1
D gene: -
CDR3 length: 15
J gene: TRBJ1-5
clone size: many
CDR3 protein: CSARPQGKSNQPQHF
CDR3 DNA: TGCAGTGCTAGGCCACAGGGTAAAAGCAATCAGCCCCAGCATTTT

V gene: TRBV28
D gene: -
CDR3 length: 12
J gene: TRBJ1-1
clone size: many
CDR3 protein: CASRRMNTEAFF
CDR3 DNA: TGTGCCAGCAGGCGGATGAACACTGAAGCTTTCTTT

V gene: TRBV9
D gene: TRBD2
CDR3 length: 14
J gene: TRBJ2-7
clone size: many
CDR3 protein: CASSVAGTTYEQYF
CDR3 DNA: TGTGCCAGCAGCGTAGCCGGGACTACTTACGAGCAGTACTTC

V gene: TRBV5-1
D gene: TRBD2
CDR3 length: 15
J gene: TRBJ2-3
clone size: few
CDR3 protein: CASSSSGGNTDTQYF
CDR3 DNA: TGCGCCAGCAGCTCTAGCGGGGGCAACACAGATACGCAGTATTTT

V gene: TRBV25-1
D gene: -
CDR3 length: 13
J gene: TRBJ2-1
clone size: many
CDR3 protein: CASSGTFYNEQFF
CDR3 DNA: TGTGCCAGCAGTGGAACCTTCTACAATGAGCAGTTCTTC

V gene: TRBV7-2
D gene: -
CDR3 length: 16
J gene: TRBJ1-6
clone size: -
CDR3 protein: CASSSSRAGYNSPLHF
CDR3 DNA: TGTGCCAGCAGCTCCTCCAGGGCGGGCTATAATTCACCCCTCCACTTT

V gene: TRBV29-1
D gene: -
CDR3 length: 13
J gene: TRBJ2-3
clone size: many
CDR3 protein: CSAVGQGADTQYF
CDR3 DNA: TGCAGCGCCGTGGGGCAGGGTGCAGATACGCAGTATTTT

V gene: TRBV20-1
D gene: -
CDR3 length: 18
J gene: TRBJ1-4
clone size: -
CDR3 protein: CSARGRRGRSAGNEKLFF
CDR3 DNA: TGCAGTGCTAGAGGCCGGCGGGGCAGGTCAGCGGGGAATGAAAAACTGTTTTTT

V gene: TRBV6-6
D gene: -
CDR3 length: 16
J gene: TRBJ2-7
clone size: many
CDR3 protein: CASTRITPGRDYEQYF
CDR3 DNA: TGTGCCAGCACCCGGATTACGCCAGGCAGGGACTACGAGCAGTACTTC

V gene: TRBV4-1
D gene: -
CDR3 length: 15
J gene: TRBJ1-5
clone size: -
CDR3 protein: CASSQVPVFNQPQHF
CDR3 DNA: TGCGCCAGCAGCCAAGTACCGGTCTTCAATCAGCCCCAGCATTTT

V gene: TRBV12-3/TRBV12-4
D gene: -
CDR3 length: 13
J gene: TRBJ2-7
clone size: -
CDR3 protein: CASGGLHGYEQYF
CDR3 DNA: TGTGCCAGCGGCGGACTACACGGCTACGAGCAGTACTTC

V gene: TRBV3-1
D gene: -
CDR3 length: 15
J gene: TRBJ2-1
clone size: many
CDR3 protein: CASSQGLGTPNEQFF
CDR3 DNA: TGTGCCAGCAGCCAAGGACTAGGAACGCCGAATGAGCAGTTCTTC

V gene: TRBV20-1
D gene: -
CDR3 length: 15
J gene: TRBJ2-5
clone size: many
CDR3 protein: CSAREPRPAGETQYF
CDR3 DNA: TGCAGTGCTAGAGAACCCCGACCTGCGGGGGAGACCCAGTACTTC

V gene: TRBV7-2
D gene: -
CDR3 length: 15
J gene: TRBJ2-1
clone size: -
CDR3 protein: CASSFSHDLYNEQFF
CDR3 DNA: TGTGCCAGCAGCTTTTCCCATGACTTATACAATGAGCAGTTCTTC

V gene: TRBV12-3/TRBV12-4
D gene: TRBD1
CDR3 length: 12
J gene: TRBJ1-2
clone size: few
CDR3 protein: CASRTPTGTGNF
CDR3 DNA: TGTGCCAGCAGAACTCCCACCGGGACAGGGAACTTC

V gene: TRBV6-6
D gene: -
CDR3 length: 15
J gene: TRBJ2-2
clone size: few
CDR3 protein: CASSYSWSNTGELFF
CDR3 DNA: TGTGCCAGCAGTTACTCCTGGTCGAACACCGGGGAGCTGTTTTTT

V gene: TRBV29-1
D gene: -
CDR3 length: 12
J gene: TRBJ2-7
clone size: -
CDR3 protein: CSVGRGLDEQYF
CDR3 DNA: TGCAGCGTTGGTAGGGGTCTCGACGAGCAGTACTTC

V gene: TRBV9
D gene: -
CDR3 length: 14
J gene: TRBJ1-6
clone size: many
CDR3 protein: CASSVAGGNSPLHF
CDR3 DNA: TGTGCCAGCAGCGTAGCTGGGGGCAATTCACCCCTCCACTTT

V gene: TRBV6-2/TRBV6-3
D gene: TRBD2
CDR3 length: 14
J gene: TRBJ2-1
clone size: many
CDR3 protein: CASSSGGTYNEQFF
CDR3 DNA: TGTGCCAGCAGTTCGGGGGGGACCTACAATGAGCAGTTCTTC